This T cell receptor (beta chain) was identified during a study of T-cell memory formation after mild COVID-19. V lost 5 bases and J lost 6, with 11 bases in between. The CDR3 contains 12 residues. Germline CDR1 MNHEY, CDR2 SVGEGT. MiXCR, run by TCRdb on the 5' RACE reads, gives a single entry per CDR3 protein. The data hold some 160,000 distinct CDR3 sequences, with approximately 12% observed a single time. The sequence came from a man between 18 and 35 years old who had mild COVID-19 (a few samples of this study predate the infection). Cell type and time point are not known. Sample: PBMCs or a T cell subset sorted from them (not recorded which). This chain links TRBV6-2 or TRBV6-3 with TRBJ2-7; D ambiguous. CDR3 nucleotides: TGTGCCAGCAGTCTGCAGGTCGGCGAGCAGTACTTC. This sequence encodes CASSLQVGEQYF.